These 7 T cell receptor beta chains came from one sample sequenced in a study of cytomegalovirus exposure and HLA in healthy donors. The PCR used 60 Vbeta and 13 Jbeta primers. TCRdb keeps only in-frame clones here, not all; method: immunoSEQ multiplex PCR. The table includes about 93,000 clones, about 82% detected once. Sequenced input: PBMCs. The origin of the receptors is a man aged 25 to 45 in good health and CMV-seronegative.

The chain joins TRBV7-6 to TRBJ2-7; TRBD1 matches at 7 bases. Germline loops: CDR1 SGHVS, CDR2 FNYEAQ. V was clipped by 0 bases and J by 4 bases; unmatched bases: 3. CDR3 length: 14 amino acids. The DNA for the CDR3 is TGTGCCAGCAGCTTAGCCGCCAGGGGGTACGAGCAGTACTTC. Its protein is CASSLAARGYEQYF.

This clone occurred a few times. The chain combines TRBV27 with TRBJ1-4; D remains unclear. Per germline, CDR1 MNHEY and CDR2 SMNVEV (reference sequence). Deletions cut 1 base from V and 5 bases from J, with 14 bases between. The length of the CDR3 is 16 residues. CDR3: CASSLFPSTANEKLFF. CDR3 DNA: TGTGCCAGCAGTTTATTCCCAAGCACAGCAAATGAAAAACTGTTTTTT.

V is TRBV7-3 and J is TRBJ1-1, with D hard to call. CDR1 is SGHTA and CDR2 is FQGTGA in the germline V gene. V was clipped by 3 bases and J by 1 base, with 9 bases between them. This CDR3 comprises 14 residues. CDR3 sequence reads: CASSLFAGNTEAFF. The CDR3 DNA follows: TGTGCCAGCAGCTTGTTCGCCGGGAACACTGAAGCTTTCTTT.

The chain recombines TRBV19 with TRBJ1-2; D is uncertain. Germline CDR1 and CDR2: LNHDA and SQIVND (reference sequence). The CDR3 is 16 residues long. Trimming stripped 4 bases from V and 4 bases from J, with 19 bases between. This chain's CDR3 is CASSTKEARILYGYTF. CDR3 in DNA: TGTGCCAGTAGTACCAAAGAGGCGAGGATTCTCTATGGCTACACCTTC.

Comment on this clone: The same CDR3 is also encoded by other DNA sequences in this sample. V and J are TRBV6-5 and TRBJ2-5, with 8 bases lining up with TRBD2. Trimming removed 7 bases from V and 4 bases from J; junction bases left unmatched: 11. The CDR3 runs to 15 residues. Germline assignment: CDR1 MNHEY and CDR2 SVGAGI. The CDR3, as DNA: TGTGCCAGCAACCGGGGACTAGAGACCCCAGAGACCCAGTACTTC. Protein sequence: CASNRGLETPETQYF.

The chain couples TRBV25-1 to TRBJ2-2; 10 positions agree with TRBD1. CDR3 length: 15 amino acids. In germline, CDR1 is MGHDK, CDR2 SYGVNS. J lost 7 bases, V lost 8 bases, and 10 bases had no gene match. In nucleotides, the CDR3 is TGTGCCAGCGCGGGGGACAGGGGAGTAGTCGGGGAGCTGTTTTTT. Its translation is CASAGDRGVVGELFF.

The DNA for the CDR3 is TGTGCCAGCAGCTTAGATCTCTACACAGATACGCAGTATTTT. Its protein product is CASSLDLYTDTQYF. The genes are TRBV11-2 and TRBJ2-3; D gene uncertain. The CDR3 runs to 14 residues. Germline CDR1 and CDR2: SGHAT and FQNNGV. The V gene lost 0 bases and the J gene lost 2 bases, with 6 bases spanning the gap.